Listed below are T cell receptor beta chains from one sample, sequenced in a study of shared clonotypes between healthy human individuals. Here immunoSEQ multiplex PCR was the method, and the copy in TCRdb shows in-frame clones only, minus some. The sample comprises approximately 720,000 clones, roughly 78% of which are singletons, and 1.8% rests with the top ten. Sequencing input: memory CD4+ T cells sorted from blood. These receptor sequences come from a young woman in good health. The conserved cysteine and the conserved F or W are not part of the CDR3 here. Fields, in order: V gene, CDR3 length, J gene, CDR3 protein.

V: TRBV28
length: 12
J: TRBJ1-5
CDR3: ASRVQVGNQPQH

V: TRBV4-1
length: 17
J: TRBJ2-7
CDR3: ASSHFRLAGRAVNYEQY

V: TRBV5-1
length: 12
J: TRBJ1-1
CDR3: ASSWGTGNTEAF

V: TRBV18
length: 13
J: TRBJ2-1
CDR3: ASSPSGGNTNEQF

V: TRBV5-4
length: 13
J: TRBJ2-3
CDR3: ASSAGLASTDTQY

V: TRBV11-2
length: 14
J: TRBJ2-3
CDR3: ASSKTTSGSSDTQY

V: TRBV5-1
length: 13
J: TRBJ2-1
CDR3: ASSLDKNSYNEQF

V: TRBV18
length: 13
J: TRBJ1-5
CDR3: ASSPPGGRNQPQH

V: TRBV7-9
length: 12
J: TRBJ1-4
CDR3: ASSRGRLKEKLF

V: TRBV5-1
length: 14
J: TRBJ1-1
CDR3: ASSSLLPGQGAEAF

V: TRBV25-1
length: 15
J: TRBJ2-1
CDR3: ASSGQPAPGTYNEQF

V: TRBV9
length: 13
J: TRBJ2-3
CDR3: ASSVRDGGTDTQY

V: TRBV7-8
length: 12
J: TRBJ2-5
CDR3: ASSLAPGGETQY

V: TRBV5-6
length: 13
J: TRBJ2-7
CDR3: ASSLRRQGSAEQY

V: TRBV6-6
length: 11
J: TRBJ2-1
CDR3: ASRDRGTDEQF

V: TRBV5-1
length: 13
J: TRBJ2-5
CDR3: ASSRLAGAQETQY

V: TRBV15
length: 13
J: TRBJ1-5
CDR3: ATSFLRDSNQPQH

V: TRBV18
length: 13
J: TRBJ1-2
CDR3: ASSPSPGTGLGYT

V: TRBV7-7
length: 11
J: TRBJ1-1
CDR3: ASSSQVNTEAF

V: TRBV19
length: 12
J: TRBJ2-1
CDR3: ASNPGRDLNEQF

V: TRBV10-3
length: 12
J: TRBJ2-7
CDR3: AISDGQGSYEQY

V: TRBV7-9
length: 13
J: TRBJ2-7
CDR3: ASSSGSGRPYEQY

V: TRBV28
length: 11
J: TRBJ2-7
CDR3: ASSQIARNEQY

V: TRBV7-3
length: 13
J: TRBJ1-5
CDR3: ASSFRQGRNQPQH

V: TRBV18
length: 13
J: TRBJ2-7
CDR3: ASSPMREASYEQY

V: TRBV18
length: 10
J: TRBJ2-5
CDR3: ASSEGGETQY